This TCR beta chain was identified in a study of CD8 T cells in ankylosing spondylitis. This clonotype was counted only a few times. Its antigen is not identified. V lost 2 bases and J 2 bases, leaving 16 bases between the germline ends. Germline CDR1 is ENHRY and CDR2 is SYGVKD. This CDR3 is built from 16 residues. Molecular-barcoded quantitative 5'-RACE produced these TCR beta libraries. One entry per CDR3 protein, called by TCRdb with MiXCR from the 5' RACE reads. The data hold about 350,000 distinct CDR3 sequences, with 20% to 25% observed a single time. Points from the study as a whole: From matched ankylosing spondylitis synovial fluid, disease-linked clones were reportedly recovered at significantly enriched levels. Relatively scarce in peripheral blood, disease-linked clones were CD8+.

The chain uses TRBV10-3 and TRBJ2-7; TRBD2 might be the D (5 bases). Sequenced input: blood, either unsorted or a sorted T cell fraction (not recorded which). This TCR derives from a male donor with ankylosing spondylitis or in good health (not recorded which). In nucleotides, the CDR3 is TGTGCCATCAGTGAGGGTTCGTGGGGAGTAGCCTACGAGCAGTACTTC. The encoded protein is CAISEGSWGVAYEQYF.